A selection of T cell receptor beta chains follows, all from one sample in a study of vaccination effects on CD4 cells after COVID-19. Sequenced by immunoSEQ multiplex PCR; TCRdb stores in-frame clones only, minus some. The data show some 66,000 clones, approximately 79% seen once. Their antigens remain unidentified. Source: CD4+ T cells from PBMCs cultured without peptide, taken after COVID-19 vaccination. The receptors derive from a human donor who received a COVID-19 vaccine. CDR3s include the opening cysteine and the closing phenylalanine or tryptophan. D genes are given only for firm matches. For some rows the clone size is stated as once, few or many, or as a class when expanded; others skip it.

abundance | d_gene | len | j_gene | v_gene | CDR3aa | CDR3nt
once | NA | 14 | TRBJ1-4 | TRBV19 | CASQTLSENEKLFF | TGTGCCAGCCAGACTCTGAGTGAGAATGAAAAACTGTTTTTT
NA | NA | 16 | TRBJ2-2 | TRBV25-1 | CASSEYFRGGTGELFF | TGTGCCAGCAGTGAATATTTTAGGGGCGGCACCGGGGAGCTGTTTTTT
NA | NA | 11 | TRBJ2-4 | TRBV20-1 | CSAIFRNIQYF | TGCAGTGCTATTTTCCGGAACATTCAGTACTTC
NA | TRBD2 | 15 | TRBJ2-3 | TRBV7-7 | CASSIAGGPTDTQYF | TGTGCCAGCAGCATAGCGGGGGGGCCCACAGATACGCAGTATTTT
NA | NA | 13 | TRBJ2-3 | TRBV24-1 | CATSDSYTDTQYF | TGTGCCACCAGTGATTCCTACACAGATACGCAGTATTTT
once | TRBD2 | 17 | TRBJ2-1 | TRBV6-1 | CASSEYKGLAGDNEQFF | TGTGCCAGCAGTGAATATAAGGGACTAGCGGGGGACAATGAGCAGTTCTTC
NA | NA | 15 | TRBJ1-5 | TRBV6-5 | CASSRAPGAGQPQHF | TGTGCCAGCAGTCGCGCCCCAGGGGCAGGTCAGCCCCAGCATTTT
NA | NA | 13 | TRBJ2-2 | TRBV2 | CASSEVPVGELFF | TGTGCCAGCAGTGAAGTCCCCGTAGGGGAGCTGTTTTTT
once | NA | 12 | TRBJ1-5 | TRBV19 | CASSGIDQPQHF | TGTGCCAGTAGTGGAATCGATCAGCCCCAGCATTTT
NA | TRBD1 | 14 | TRBJ1-2 | TRBV18 | CASSRTGGTYGYTF | TGTGCCAGCTCACGGACAGGCGGAACCTATGGCTACACCTTC
NA | TRBD1 | 15 | TRBJ1-3 | TRBV6-1 | CASSDRGRIGNTIYF | TGTGCCAGCAGTGACAGGGGGCGTATTGGAAACACCATATATTTT
NA | TRBD1 | 14 | TRBJ1-1 | TRBV6-1 | CASSDDRGSTEAFF | TGTGCCAGCAGTGACGACAGGGGAAGCACTGAAGCTTTCTTT
few | NA | 15 | TRBJ1-6 | TRBV7-9 | CASSLAGSWASPLHF | TGTGCCAGCAGCTTAGCAGGGTCGTGGGCTTCACCCCTCCACTTT
NA | TRBD1 | 13 | TRBJ1-2 | TRBV5-1 | CASSNQGDYGYTF | TGCGCCAGCAGCAACCAGGGGGACTATGGCTACACCTTC
NA | NA | 15 | TRBJ1-4 | TRBV9 | CASSVLGESHEKLFF | TGTGCCAGCAGCGTACTGGGCGAAAGTCATGAAAAACTGTTTTTT
NA | TRBD1 | 20 | TRBJ1-6 | TRBV19 | CASSILFSGQDFPYNSPLHF | TGTGCCAGTAGTATTTTATTTTCCGGACAGGATTTCCCCTATAATTCACCCCTCCACTTT
NA | NA | 15 | TRBJ2-6 | TRBV19 | CASSRTATGANVLTF | TGTGCCAGTAGTAGGACAGCGACTGGGGCCAACGTCCTGACTTTC
NA | NA | 14 | TRBJ1-1 | TRBV7-9 | CASSPKGWYTEAFF | TGTGCCAGCAGCCCTAAGGGATGGTACACTGAAGCTTTCTTT
once | NA | 13 | TRBJ1-3 | TRBV29-1 | CSVREVSGNTIYF | TGCAGCGTTAGAGAGGTCTCTGGAAACACCATATATTTT
once | TRBD1 | 14 | TRBJ1-5 | TRBV3-1/TRBV3-2 | CASSRQGATQPQHF | TGTGCCAGCAGCCGACAGGGGGCAACTCAGCCCCAGCATTTT
NA | TRBD1 | 15 | TRBJ2-5 | TRBV18 | CASSRLPGGWETQYF | TGTGCCAGCTCTCGTCTCCCAGGGGGCTGGGAGACCCAGTACTTC
NA | TRBD1 | 14 | TRBJ1-1 | TRBV6-5 | CASSRGTGGTEAFF | TGTGCCAGCAGCCGCGGGACAGGGGGCACTGAAGCTTTCTTT
NA | TRBD1 | 15 | TRBJ1-3 | TRBV3-1/TRBV3-2 | CASSLGQGPRNTIYF | TGTGCCAGCAGCCTCGGACAGGGGCCAAGAAACACCATATATTTT
NA | NA | 15 | TRBJ2-5 | TRBV5-1 | CASSYSTTLQETQYF | TGCGCCAGCAGCTACTCCACAACCCTCCAAGAGACCCAGTACTTC
NA | TRBD1 | 15 | TRBJ1-2 | TRBV7-9 | CASSLGQTPNYGYTF | TGTGCCAGCAGCTTGGGACAGACCCCAAACTATGGCTACACCTTC
NA | NA | 15 | TRBJ1-4 | TRBV4-3 | CASSQGNPTNEKLFF | TGCGCCAGCAGCCAAGGGAATCCAACTAATGAAAAACTGTTTTTT
NA | TRBD2 | 16 | TRBJ2-1 | TRBV4-1 | CASSQGSGGVYNEQFF | TGCGCCAGCAGCCAAGGAAGCGGGGGGGTTTACAATGAGCAGTTCTTC
NA | TRBD2 | 17 | TRBJ2-5 | TRBV5-6 | CASSLVGLAGAKETQYF | TGTGCCAGCAGCTTGGTTGGTCTAGCGGGGGCCAAAGAGACCCAGTACTTC
NA | NA | 12 | TRBJ1-2 | TRBV28 | CASSLQAYGYTF | TGTGCCAGCAGTTTACAGGCGTATGGCTACACCTTC
NA | TRBD2 | 15 | TRBJ2-1 | TRBV3-1/TRBV3-2 | CASSHRGGAGNEQFF | TGTGCCAGCAGCCATCGCGGGGGGGCGGGCAATGAGCAGTTCTTC
NA | NA | 13 | TRBJ1-3 | TRBV28 | CASSLQVGNTIYF | TGTGCCAGCAGTTTACAGGTTGGAAACACCATATATTTT
NA | TRBD1 | 15 | TRBJ1-4 | TRBV29-1 | CSVVGGDRGNEKLFF | TGCAGCGTTGTAGGGGGGGACAGGGGGAATGAAAAACTGTTTTTT
NA | NA | 15 | TRBJ1-5 | TRBV19 | CASSMRGNSNQPQHF | TGTGCCAGTAGTATGAGGGGGAATAGCAATCAGCCCCAGCATTTT
few | TRBD1 | 13 | TRBJ1-2 | TRBV5-6 | CASSPGQTYGYTF | TGTGCCAGCAGCCCGGGACAGACTTATGGCTACACCTTC
NA | TRBD1 | 16 | TRBJ2-2 | TRBV7-7 | CASSLGGPNPTGELFF | TGTGCCAGCAGCCTAGGGGGCCCAAACCCCACCGGGGAGCTGTTTTTT
NA | NA | 13 | TRBJ2-1 | TRBV6-4 | CATSQGLYNEQFF | TGTGCCACCTCCCAGGGACTTTACAATGAGCAGTTCTTC
once | NA | 16 | TRBJ1-3 | TRBV5-1 | CASSLGTPSPGNTIYF | TGCGCCAGCAGCTTGGGTACGCCGAGCCCTGGAAACACCATATATTTT